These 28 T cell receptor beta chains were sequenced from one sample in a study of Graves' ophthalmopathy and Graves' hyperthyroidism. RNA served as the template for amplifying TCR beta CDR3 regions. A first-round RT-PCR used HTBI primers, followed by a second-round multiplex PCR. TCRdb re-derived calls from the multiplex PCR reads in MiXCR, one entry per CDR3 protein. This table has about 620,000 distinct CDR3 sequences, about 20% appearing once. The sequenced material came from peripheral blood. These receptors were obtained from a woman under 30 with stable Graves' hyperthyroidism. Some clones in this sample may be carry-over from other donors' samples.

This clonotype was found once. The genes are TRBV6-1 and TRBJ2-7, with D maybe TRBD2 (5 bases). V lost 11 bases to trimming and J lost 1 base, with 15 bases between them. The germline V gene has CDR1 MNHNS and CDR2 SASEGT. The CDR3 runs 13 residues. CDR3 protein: CAVTRATSYEQYF. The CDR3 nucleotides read TGTGCCGTAACGAGGGCGACGTCCTACGAGCAGTACTTC.

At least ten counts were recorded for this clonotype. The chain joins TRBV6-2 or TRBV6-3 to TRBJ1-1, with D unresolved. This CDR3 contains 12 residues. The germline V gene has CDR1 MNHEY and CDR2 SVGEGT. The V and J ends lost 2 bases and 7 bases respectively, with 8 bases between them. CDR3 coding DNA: TGTGCCAGCAGTTACACGGACGGTGAAGCTTTCTTT. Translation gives CASSYTDGEAFF.

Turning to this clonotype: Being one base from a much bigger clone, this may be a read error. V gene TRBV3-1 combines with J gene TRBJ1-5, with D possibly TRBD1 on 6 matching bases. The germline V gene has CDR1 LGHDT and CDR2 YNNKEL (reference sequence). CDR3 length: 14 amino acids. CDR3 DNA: TGTGTCAGCAGCCAAGGACAGTTAAATCAGCCCCAGCATTTT. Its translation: CVSSQGQLNQPQHF.

CDR3 protein: CASSLRENGYEQYF. For the CDR3, the DNA is TGTGCCAGCAGTTTGCGGGAGAATGGCTACGAGCAGTACTTC. The chain links TRBV27 to TRBJ2-7; TRBD2 matches at 7 bases. V lost 3 bases and J lost 3; bases outside the gene matches: 5. The CDR3 runs 14 residues. Germline-derived CDR1 and CDR2 are MNHEY and SMNVEV (reference sequence).

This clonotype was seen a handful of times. The CDR3 loop reads CASSQRGLGDEQYF. The CDR3 coding sequence is TGTGCCAGCAGCCAGAGGGGGCTGGGGGACGAGCAGTACTTC. This rearrangement joins TRBV28 to TRBJ2-7; TRBD1 aligns across 7 bases. The CDR3 contains 14 residues. Trimming removed 6 bases from V and 5 bases from J; junction bases left unmatched: 10. Germline V CDR1 and CDR2: MDHEN, SYDVKM.

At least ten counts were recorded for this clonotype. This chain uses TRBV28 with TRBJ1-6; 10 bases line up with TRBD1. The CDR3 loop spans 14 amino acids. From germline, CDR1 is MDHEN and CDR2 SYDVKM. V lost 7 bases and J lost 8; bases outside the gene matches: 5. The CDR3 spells CASTGDRGYSPLHF. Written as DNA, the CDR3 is TGTGCCAGCACCGGGGACAGGGGTTATTCACCCCTCCACTTT.

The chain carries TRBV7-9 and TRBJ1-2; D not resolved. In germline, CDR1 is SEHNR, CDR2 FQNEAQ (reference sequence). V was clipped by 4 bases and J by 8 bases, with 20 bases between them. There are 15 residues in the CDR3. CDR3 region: CASSSRDLDLSGYTF. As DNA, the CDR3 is TGTGCCAGCAGCTCCCGGGATTTGGACCTATCCGGCTACACCTTC.

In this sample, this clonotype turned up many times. The chain's CDR3 is CASSLGAGEAFF. The CDR3 nucleotides are TGTGCCAGCAGTTTAGGGGCAGGTGAAGCTTTCTTT. The gene calls are TRBV12-3 or TRBV12-4 and TRBJ1-1, with D uncertain. The CDR3 extends over 12 amino acids. Trimming shortened V by 1 base and J by 7 bases, and 7 bases separated the two germline ends.

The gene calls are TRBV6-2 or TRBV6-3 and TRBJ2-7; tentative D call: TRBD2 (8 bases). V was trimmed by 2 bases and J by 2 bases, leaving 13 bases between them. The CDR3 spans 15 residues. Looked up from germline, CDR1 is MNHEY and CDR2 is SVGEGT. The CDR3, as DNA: TGTGCCAGCAGTTACCATAGCGGGACAGCCTACGAGCAGTACTTC. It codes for CASSYHSGTAYEQYF.

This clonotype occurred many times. The DNA for the CDR3 is TGTGCCAGCAGCTTTCAGGGACAGGCTCAAGAGACCCAGTACTTC. Amino acids: CASSFQGQAQETQYF. The rearrangement uses TRBV7-9 and TRBJ2-5, with 8 bases aligning to TRBD1. The CDR3 is 15 amino acids. Per the germline V gene, CDR1 is SEHNR and CDR2 is FQNEAQ (reference sequence). J lost 2 bases, V lost 3 bases, and 5 bases had no gene match.

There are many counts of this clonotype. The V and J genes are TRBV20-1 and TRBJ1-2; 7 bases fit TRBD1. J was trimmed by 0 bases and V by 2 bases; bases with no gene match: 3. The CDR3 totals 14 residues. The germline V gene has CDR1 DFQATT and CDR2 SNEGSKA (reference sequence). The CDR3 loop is CSARSGGTNYGYTF. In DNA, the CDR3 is TGCAGTGCTAGATCAGGGGGAACTAACTATGGCTACACCTTC.

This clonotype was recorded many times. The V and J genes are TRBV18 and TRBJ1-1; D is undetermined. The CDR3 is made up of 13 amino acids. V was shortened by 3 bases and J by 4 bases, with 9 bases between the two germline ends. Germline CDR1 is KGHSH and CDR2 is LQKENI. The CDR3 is CASSPAWGTEAFF. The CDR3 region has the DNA TGTGCCAGCTCACCGGCCTGGGGCACTGAAGCTTTCTTT.

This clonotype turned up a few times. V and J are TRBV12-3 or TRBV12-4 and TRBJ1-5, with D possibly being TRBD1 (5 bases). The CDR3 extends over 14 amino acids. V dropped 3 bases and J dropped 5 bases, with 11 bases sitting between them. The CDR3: CASSFSGSDQPQHF. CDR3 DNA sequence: TGTGCCAGCAGTTTCTCAGGGTCTGATCAGCCCCAGCATTTT.

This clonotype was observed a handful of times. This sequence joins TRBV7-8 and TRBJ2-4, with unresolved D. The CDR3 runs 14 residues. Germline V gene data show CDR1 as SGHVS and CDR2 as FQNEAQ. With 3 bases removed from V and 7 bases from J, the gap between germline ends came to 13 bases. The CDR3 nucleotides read TGTGCCAGCAGCTTTTTCAGCCGAGATAACATTCAGTACTTC. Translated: CASSFFSRDNIQYF.

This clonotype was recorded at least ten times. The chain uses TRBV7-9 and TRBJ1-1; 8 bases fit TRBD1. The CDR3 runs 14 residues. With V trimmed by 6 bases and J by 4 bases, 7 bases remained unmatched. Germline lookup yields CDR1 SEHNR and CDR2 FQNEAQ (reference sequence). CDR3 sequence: CASRDRERSTEAFF. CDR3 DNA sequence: TGTGCCAGCAGGGACAGGGAGCGAAGCACTGAAGCTTTCTTT.

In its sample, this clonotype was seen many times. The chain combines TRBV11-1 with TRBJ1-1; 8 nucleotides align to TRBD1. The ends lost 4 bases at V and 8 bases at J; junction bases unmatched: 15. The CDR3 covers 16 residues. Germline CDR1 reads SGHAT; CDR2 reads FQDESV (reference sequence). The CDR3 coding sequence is TGTGCCAGCAGCTCCTCCGGGACAGGTACCCGAACGGAAGCTTTCTTT. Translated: CASSSSGTGTRTEAFF.

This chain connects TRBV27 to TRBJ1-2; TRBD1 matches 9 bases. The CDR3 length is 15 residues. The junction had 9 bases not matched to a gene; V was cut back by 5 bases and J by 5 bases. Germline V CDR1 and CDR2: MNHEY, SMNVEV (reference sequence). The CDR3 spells CASSPLGQGRYGYTF. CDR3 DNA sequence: TGTGCCAGCAGTCCCCTGGGACAGGGACGATATGGCTACACCTTC.

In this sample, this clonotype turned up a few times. CDR3 bases: TGTGCCAGCTCACCTCGAGCGGTTATGGACGAGCAGTACTTC. Translated: CASSPRAVMDEQYF. V and J are TRBV18 and TRBJ2-7; D might be TRBD2 (5 bases). Germline values: CDR1 KGHSH, CDR2 LQKENI. This CDR3 has 14 amino acids. V was pared by 3 bases and J by 5 bases, with 14 bases between.

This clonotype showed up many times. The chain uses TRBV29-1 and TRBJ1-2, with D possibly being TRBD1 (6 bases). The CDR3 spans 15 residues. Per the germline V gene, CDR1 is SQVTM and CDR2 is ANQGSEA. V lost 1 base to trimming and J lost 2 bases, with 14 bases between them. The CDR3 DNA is TGCAGCGTTGAAGCGAGTTTCGGGACAAACTATGGCTACACCTTC. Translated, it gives CSVEASFGTNYGYTF.

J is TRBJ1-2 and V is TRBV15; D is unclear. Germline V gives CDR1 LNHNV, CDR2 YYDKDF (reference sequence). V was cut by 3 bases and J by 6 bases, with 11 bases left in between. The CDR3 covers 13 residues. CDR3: CATSSGPRDGYTF. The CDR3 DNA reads TGTGCCACCAGCAGTGGACCCCGAGATGGCTACACCTTC.

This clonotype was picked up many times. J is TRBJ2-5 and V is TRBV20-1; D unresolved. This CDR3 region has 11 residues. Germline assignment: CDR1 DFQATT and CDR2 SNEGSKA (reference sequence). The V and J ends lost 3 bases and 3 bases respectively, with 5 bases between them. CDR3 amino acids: CSASGEETQYF. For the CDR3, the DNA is TGCAGTGCTAGTGGGGAAGAGACCCAGTACTTC.

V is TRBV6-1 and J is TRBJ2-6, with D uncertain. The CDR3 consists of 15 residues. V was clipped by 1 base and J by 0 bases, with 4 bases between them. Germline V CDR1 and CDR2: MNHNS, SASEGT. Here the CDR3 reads CASSEELSGANVLTF. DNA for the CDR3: TGTGCCAGCAGTGAAGAGCTCTCTGGGGCCAACGTCCTGACTTTC.

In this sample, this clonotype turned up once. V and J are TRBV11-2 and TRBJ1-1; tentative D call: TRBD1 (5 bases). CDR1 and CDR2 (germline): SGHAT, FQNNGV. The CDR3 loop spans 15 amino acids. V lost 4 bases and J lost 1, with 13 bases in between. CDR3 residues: CASSSSGLRNTEAFF. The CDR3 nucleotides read TGTGCCAGCAGCTCCTCGGGACTTCGGAACACTGAAGCTTTCTTT.

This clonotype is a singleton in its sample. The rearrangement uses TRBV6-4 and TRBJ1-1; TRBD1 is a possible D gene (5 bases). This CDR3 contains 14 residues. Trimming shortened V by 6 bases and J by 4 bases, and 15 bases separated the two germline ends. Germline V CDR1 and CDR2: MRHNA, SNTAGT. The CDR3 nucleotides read TGTGCCAGCAGCGCGGGGGAAGGGGTCACTGAAGCTTTCTTT. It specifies CASSAGEGVTEAFF.

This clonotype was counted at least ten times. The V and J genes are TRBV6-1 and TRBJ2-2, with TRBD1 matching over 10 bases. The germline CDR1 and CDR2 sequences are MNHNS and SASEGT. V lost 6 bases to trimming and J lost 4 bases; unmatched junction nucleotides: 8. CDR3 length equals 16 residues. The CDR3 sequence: CASRGDRGAGTGELFF. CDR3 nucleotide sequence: TGTGCCAGCAGGGGGGACAGGGGCGCGGGCACCGGGGAGCTGTTTTTT.

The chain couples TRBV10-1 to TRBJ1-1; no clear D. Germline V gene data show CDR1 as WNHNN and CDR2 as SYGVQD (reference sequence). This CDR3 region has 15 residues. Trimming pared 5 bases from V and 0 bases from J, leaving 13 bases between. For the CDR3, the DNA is TGCGCCAGCAGTCCGCCGCTTTCCCTGAACACTGAAGCTTTCTTT. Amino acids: CASSPPLSLNTEAFF.

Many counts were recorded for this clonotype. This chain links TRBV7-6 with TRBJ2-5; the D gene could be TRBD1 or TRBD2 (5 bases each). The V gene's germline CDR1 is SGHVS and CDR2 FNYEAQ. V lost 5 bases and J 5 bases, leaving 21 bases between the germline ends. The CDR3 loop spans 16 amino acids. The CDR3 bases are TGTGCCAGCAGCCCACAATCTGGGACCTCTCAGGAGACCCAGTACTTC. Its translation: CASSPQSGTSQETQYF.

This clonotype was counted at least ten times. The CDR3 nucleotides read TGTGCCAGCAGTCGTCAGACAGGGGGCTTAGTGGACTATGGCTACACCTTC. This codes for CASSRQTGGLVDYGYTF. The J gene is TRBJ1-2, the V gene TRBV28; 10 bases map to TRBD1. The trim removed 5 bases at V and 3 bases at J, leaving 12 bases unmatched. This CDR3 comprises 17 residues. CDR1 is MDHEN and CDR2 is SYDVKM in the germline V gene.